These T cell receptor beta chains were read from a single sample in a study of monozygotic twins with inflammatory bowel disease. With the 5' RACE reads reprocessed, TCRdb shows one record per CDR3 protein and no DNA. This sample's clone table lists fewer than 550,000 distinct CDR3 sequences. The sequenced sample was blood. These receptors were collected from a human donor with ulcerative colitis or Crohn's disease, or a healthy co-twin of an affected twin (not recorded which). Both conserved end residues are part of each CDR3. Fields, in order: V gene, J gene, CDR3 protein.

TRBV6-2/TRBV6-3	TRBJ2-7	CASRGTGRYEQYF
TRBV19	TRBJ1-2	CASSMKGGNYGYTF
TRBV7-9	TRBJ2-7	CASTDSSYEQYF
TRBV6-5	TRBJ2-1	CASSYSTAPGQEFF
TRBV28	TRBJ1-5	CASTTGTGDFNQPQHF
TRBV5-1	TRBJ1-1	CASSLEARTGAAFF
TRBV7-2	TRBJ1-2	CASSLGHPYGGYTF
TRBV11-2	TRBJ2-2	CASSPGQGGSTGELFF
TRBV4-2	TRBJ2-4	CASSQDRLAGGLTTLDIQYF
TRBV5-4	TRBJ2-7	CASSSGGGYSYEQYF
TRBV20-1	TRBJ2-7	CSARGTWYEQYF
TRBV19	TRBJ2-7	CASSTSGTNAYEQYF
TRBV28	TRBJ2-7	CASSATSGLYEQYF
TRBV11-2	TRBJ2-5	CASSTAVRGSGSVETQYF
TRBV7-2	TRBJ1-5	CASSLAMGTLTNQPQHF
TRBV5-1	TRBJ2-1	CASSLVAYEQFF
TRBV7-8	TRBJ2-1	CASSSSMASSGSYNEQFF
TRBV7-2	TRBJ1-4	CASSLAGANEKLFF
TRBV7-8	TRBJ1-5	CASSLEMVYSNQPQHF
TRBV20-1	TRBJ2-7	CSARVDRGFEQYF
TRBV28	TRBJ2-3	CASSDPRGGGESPDTQYF
TRBV5-1	TRBJ2-7	CASSSGTEFYEQYF
TRBV19	TRBJ1-5	CASRNRGREVQPQHF
TRBV5-5	TRBJ1-2	CASSYGTGDYGYTF
TRBV5-1	TRBJ1-2	CASSTDIDYGYTF
TRBV28	TRBJ2-1	CASSLGLSISEQFF
TRBV20-1	TRBJ2-7	CSARGQDPGYEQYF
TRBV28	TRBJ1-3	CASSEGYSGNTIYF
TRBV14	TRBJ2-1	CASSQDPRTSGRAYNEQFF
TRBV5-1	TRBJ2-7	CASSVGQPYEQYF
TRBV20-1	TRBJ2-5	CSARPGAGARETQYF
TRBV7-3	TRBJ2-1	CASSLNPKTNEQFF
TRBV5-6	TRBJ2-1	CASWDSTRDEQFF
TRBV12-3/TRBV12-4	TRBJ2-7	CASSQTSGTPLRREQYF
TRBV18	TRBJ2-5	CASSPRLAPSQETQYF
TRBV7-2	TRBJ2-1	CASSPTRDYHEQFF
TRBV15	TRBJ2-1	CATSRVQGEQFF
TRBV6-1	TRBJ2-1	CASSEMRTPYNEQFF
TRBV10-3	TRBJ1-5	CASREGGEPQHF
TRBV11-3	TRBJ2-2	CASSPGGYTGELFF
TRBV5-6	TRBJ2-5	CASSLDRRETQYF
TRBV5-6	TRBJ1-5	CASSAGQILNQPQHF
TRBV20-1	TRBJ2-3	CSAQDGLAGDTQYF
TRBV28	TRBJ1-1	CASSFSDLNTEAFF
TRBV4-1	TRBJ2-7	CASSQSFREHFSYEQYF
TRBV4-2	TRBJ2-1	CASSQEASGGLAEQFF
TRBV20-1	TRBJ1-5	CSAHGTGRYMAQHF
TRBV5-1	TRBJ2-7	CASSLGAKNYEQYF
TRBV5-1	TRBJ2-5	CASSLNGGRGGETQYF